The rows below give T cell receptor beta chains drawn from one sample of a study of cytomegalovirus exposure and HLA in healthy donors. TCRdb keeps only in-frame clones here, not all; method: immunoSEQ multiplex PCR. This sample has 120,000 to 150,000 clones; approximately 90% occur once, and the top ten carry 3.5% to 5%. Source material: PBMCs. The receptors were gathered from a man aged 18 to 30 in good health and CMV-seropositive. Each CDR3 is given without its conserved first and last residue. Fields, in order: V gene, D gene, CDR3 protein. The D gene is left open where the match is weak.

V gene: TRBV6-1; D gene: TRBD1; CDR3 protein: ASSGWTGETEAF
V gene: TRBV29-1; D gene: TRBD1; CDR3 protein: SVARQGLYAYNEQF
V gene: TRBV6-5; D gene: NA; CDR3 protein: ASSYGGGYT
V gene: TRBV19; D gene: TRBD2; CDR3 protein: ASSMRSSGGDEQF
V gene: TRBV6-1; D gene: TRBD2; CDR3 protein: ASSVKSGAIYEQY
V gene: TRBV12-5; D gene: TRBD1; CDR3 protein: ASGFPGQGFGEQY
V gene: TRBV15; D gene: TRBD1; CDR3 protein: ATSRDRTGLYGYT
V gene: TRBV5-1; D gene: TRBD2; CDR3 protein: ASSLGDYYEQY
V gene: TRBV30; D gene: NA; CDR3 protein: AWKLSPSYNSPLH
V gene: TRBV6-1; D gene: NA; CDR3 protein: ASSETSDSLSEQY
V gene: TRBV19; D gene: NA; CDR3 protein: ASTGYGGTGYGYT
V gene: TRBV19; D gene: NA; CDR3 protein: ASSRAVNTEAF
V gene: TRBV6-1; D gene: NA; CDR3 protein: ASSPLTNTGELF
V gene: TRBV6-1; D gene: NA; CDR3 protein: ASSEDAVVETQY
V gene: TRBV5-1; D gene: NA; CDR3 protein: ASSLGHEETQY
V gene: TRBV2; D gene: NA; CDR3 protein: ASSDSGRANTGELF
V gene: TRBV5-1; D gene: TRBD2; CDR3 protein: ASSGGTSANNEQF
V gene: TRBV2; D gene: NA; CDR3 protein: ASSEGSVSYQETQY
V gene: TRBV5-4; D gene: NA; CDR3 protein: ASSLVSEAYGYT
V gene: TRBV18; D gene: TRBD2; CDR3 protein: ASSSRTSGFSGHEQF
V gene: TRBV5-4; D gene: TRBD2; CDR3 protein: ASSQSSGSGLNEQF
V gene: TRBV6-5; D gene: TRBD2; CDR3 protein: ASSYRGLAGAGELF
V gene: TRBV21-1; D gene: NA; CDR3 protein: ASIPGQGPNEKLF
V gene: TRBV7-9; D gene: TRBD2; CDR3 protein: ASSRTSGVTGANVLT
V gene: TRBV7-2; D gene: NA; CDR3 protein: ASSSGPYTDTQY